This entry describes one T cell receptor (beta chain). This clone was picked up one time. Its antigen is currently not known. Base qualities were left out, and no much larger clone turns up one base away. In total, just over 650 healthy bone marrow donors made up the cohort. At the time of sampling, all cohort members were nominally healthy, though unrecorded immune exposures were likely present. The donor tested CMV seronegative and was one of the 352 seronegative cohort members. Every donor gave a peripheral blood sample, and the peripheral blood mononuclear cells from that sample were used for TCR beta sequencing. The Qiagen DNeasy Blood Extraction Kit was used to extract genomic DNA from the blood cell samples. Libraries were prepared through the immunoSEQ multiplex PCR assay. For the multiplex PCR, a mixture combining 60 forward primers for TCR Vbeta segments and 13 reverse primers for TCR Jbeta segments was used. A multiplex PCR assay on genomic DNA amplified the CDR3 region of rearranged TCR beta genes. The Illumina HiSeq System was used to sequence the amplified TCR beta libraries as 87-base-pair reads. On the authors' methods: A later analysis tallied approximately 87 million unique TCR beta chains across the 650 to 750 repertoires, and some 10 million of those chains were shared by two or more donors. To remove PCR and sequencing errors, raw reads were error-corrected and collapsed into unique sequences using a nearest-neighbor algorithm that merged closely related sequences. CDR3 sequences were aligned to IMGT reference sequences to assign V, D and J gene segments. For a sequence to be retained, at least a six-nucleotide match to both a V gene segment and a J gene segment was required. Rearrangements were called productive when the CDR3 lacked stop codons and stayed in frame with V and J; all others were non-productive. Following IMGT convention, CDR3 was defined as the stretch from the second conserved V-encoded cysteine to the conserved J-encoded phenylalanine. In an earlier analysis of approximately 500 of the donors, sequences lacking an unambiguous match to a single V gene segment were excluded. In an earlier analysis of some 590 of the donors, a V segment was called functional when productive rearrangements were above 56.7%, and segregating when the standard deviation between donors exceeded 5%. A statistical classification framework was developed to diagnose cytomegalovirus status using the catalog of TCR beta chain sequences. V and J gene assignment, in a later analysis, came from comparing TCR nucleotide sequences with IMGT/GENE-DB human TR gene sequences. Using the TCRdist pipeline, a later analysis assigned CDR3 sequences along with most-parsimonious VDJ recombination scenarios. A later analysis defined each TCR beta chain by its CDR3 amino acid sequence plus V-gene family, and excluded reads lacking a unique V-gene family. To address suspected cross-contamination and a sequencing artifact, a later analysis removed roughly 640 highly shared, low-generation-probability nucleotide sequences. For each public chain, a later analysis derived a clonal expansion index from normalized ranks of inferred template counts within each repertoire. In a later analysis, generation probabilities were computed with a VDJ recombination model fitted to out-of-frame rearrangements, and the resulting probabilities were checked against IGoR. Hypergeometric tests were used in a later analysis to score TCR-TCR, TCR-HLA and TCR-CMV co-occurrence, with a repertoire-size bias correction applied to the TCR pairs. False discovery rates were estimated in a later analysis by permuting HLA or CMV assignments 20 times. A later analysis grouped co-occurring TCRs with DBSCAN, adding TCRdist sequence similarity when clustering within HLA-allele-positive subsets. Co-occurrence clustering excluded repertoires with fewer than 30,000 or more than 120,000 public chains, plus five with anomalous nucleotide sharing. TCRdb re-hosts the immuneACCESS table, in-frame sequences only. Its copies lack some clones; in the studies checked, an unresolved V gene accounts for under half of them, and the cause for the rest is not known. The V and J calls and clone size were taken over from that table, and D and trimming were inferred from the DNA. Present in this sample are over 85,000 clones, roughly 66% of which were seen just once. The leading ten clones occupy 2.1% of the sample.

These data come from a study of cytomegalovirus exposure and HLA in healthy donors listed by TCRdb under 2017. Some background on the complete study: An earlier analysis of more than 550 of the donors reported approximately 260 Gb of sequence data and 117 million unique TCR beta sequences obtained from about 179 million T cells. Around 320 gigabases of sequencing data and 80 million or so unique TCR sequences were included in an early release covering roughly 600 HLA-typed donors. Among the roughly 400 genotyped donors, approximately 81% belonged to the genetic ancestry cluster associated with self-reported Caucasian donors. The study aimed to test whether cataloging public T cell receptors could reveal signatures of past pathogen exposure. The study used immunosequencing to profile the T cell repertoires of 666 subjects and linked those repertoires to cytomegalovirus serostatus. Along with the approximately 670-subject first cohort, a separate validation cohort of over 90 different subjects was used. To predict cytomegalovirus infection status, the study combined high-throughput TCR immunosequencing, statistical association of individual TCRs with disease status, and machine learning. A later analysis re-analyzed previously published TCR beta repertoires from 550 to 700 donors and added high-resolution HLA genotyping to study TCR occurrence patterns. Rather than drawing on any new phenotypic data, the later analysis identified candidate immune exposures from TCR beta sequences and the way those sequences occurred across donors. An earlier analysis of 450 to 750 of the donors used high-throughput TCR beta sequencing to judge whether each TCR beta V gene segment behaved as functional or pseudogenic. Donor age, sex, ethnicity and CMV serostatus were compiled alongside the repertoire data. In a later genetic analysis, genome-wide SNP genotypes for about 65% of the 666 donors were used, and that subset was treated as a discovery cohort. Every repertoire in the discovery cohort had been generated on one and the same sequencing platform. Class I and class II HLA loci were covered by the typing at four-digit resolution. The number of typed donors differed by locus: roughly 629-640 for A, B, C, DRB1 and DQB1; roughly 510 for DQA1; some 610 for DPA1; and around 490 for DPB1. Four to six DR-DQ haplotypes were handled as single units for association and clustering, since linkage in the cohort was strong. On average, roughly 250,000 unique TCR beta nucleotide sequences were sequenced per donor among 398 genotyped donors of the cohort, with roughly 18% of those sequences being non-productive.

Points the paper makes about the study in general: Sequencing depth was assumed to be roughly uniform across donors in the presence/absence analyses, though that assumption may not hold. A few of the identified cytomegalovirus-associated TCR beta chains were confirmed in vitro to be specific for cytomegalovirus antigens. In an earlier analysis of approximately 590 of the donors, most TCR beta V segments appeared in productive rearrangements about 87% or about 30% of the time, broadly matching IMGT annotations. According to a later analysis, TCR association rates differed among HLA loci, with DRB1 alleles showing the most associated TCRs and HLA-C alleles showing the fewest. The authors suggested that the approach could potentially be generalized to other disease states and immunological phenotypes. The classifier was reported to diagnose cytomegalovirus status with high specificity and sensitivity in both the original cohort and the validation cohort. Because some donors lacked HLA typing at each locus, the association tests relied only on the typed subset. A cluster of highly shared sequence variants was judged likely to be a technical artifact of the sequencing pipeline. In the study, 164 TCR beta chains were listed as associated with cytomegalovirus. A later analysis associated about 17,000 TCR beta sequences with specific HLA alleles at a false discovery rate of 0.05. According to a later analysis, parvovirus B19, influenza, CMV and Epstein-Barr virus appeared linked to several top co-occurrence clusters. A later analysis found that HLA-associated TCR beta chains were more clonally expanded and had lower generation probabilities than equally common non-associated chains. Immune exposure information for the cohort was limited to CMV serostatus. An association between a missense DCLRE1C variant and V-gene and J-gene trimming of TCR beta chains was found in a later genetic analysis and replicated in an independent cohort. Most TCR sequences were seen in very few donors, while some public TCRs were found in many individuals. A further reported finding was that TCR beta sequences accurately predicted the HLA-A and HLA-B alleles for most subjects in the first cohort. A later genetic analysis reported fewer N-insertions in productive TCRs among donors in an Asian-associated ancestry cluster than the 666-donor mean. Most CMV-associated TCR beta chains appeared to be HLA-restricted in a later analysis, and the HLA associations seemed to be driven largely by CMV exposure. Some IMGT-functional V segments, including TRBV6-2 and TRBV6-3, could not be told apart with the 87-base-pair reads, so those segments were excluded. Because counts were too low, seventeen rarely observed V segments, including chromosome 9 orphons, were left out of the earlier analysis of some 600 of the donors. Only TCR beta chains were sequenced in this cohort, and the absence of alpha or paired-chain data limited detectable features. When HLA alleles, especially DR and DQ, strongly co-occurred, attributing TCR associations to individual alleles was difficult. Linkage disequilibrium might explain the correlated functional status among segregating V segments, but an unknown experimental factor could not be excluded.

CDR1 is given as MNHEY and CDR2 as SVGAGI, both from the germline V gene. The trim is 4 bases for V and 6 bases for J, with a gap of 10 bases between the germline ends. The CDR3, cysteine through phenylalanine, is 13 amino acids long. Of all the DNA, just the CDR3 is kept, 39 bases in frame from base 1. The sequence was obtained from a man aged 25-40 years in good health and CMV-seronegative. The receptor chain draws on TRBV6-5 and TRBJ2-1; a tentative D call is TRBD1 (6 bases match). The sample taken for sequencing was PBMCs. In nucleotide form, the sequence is TGTGCCAGCAGTTTACAGGGATCCAATGAGCAGTTCTTC. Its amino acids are CASSLQGSNEQFF.